What follows are 10 T cell receptor beta chains derived from one specimen sequenced in a study of early T cells in non-severe SARS-CoV-2 infection. TCRdb fed the 5' RACE reads into MiXCR, producing one record per CDR3 protein. Among 100,000 or so distinct CDR3 sequences listed, around 13% were seen once. Sequences were obtained from whole blood. The receptors shown here come from an adult who was a healthcare worker with PCR-confirmed SARS-CoV-2 infection or an uninfected control (not recorded which).

At least ten counts were recorded for this clonotype. The V gene is TRBV28, the J gene TRBJ1-5; TRBD1 matches at 7 bases. Germline CDR1 and CDR2: MDHEN and SYDVKM. This CDR3 has 12 amino acids. V trimming: 6 bases; J trimming: 9 bases; junction bases outside the gene matches: 5. This CDR3 reads CASRRQGGPQHF. The CDR3 bases are TGTGCCAGCAGAAGACAGGGCGGGCCCCAGCATTTT.

In its sample, this clonotype was seen a few times. This chain connects TRBV29-1 to TRBJ2-3; D ambiguous. Germline assignment: CDR1 SQVTM and CDR2 ANQGSEA. Deletions cut 7 bases from V and 3 bases from J, with 14 bases between. This CDR3 contains 13 residues. CDR3 nucleotide sequence: TGCAGCGCCAATCCTTTCTCGACAGATACGCAGTATTTT. It translates to CSANPFSTDTQYF.

This clonotype was recorded a few times. V gene TRBV7-6 combines with J gene TRBJ2-3; a possible D gene is TRBD2 (5 bases). In germline, CDR1 is SGHVS, CDR2 FNYEAQ. The CDR3 loop spans 17 amino acids. V gave up 5 bases and J gave up 3 bases, with 21 bases separating them. This chain's CDR3 is CASSRKPGAGSTDTQYF. The CDR3 DNA is TGTGCCAGCAGCCGTAAGCCGGGCGCGGGTTCGACAGATACGCAGTATTTT.

The genes are TRBV7-2 and TRBJ1-5, with 9 positions matching TRBD1. Germline CDR1 and CDR2: SGHTA and FQGNSA. The V segment lost 4 bases and the J segment 8 bases; nucleotides outside the gene matches: 3. The CDR3 is made up of 13 amino acids. The CDR3 coding sequence is TGTGCCAGCAGCTGGGACAGGGCAAAGCCCCAGCATTTT. Protein product: CASSWDRAKPQHF.

The CDR3 bases are TGTGCCAGCAGTCGCCTACTAGCGGGAGGGCCTGTGAGGGACAATGAGCAGTTCTTC. Protein product: CASSRLLAGGPVRDNEQFF. The chain carries TRBV28 and TRBJ2-1, with 13 bases lining up with TRBD2. The germline gives CDR1 MDHEN, CDR2 SYDVKM. Trimming cost V 5 bases and J 5 bases; bases outside gene matches: 15. The CDR3 covers 19 residues.

This clonotype has ten or more counts. The chain employs TRBV12-3 or TRBV12-4 and TRBJ1-6; D possibly corresponds to TRBD1 (5 bases). The length of the CDR3 is 14 residues. V was pared by 2 bases and J by 8 bases, with 10 bases between. This CDR3 is CASSLQGPDSPLHF. In DNA form, the CDR3 reads TGTGCCAGCAGTTTACAGGGCCCGGATTCACCCCTCCACTTT.

A word on this clonotype: This may stem from a read error, because a much larger clone lies one nucleotide away. The genes are TRBV7-9 and TRBJ1-2; D unresolved. This CDR3 has 15 residues. V lost 5 bases and J lost 6, with 19 bases in between. The germline CDR1 and CDR2 sequences are SEHNR and FQNEAQ (reference sequence). The CDR3 here is CASSHQIDTIHGYTF. In nucleotides, the CDR3 is TGTGCCAGCAGCCACCAAATTGACACCATCCATGGCTACACCTTC.

This clonotype was seen repeatedly, ten times or more. CDR3 protein: CASSEGSGHNEQFF. Here the CDR3 DNA reads TGTGCCAGCAGTGAGGGTAGCGGACACAATGAGCAGTTCTTC. The gene calls are TRBV6-4 and TRBJ2-1; weak D call: TRBD2 (6 bases). Germline CDR1 and CDR2: MRHNA and SNTAGT. The V gene lost 3 bases and the J gene lost 5 bases, with 11 bases spanning the gap. This CDR3 has 14 amino acids.

V usage is TRBV19 and J usage is TRBJ2-1; 9 positions match TRBD2. This CDR3 is built from 15 residues. Trimming took 5 bases from V and 5 from J; bases not matched to a gene: 7. The germline gives CDR1 LNHDA, CDR2 SQIVND (reference sequence). The CDR3 nucleotides read TGTGCCAGTAGTGGGGGAGCGGGAGGTCACAATGAGCAGTTCTTC. Protein sequence: CASSGGAGGHNEQFF.

This clonotype appeared a few times. The chain combines TRBV10-2 with TRBJ2-1, with D maybe TRBD1 (5 bases). CDR1 and CDR2 from the germline V gene are WSHSY and SAAADI. V lost 2 bases and J 7 bases, leaving 12 bases between the germline ends. The CDR3 loop spans 14 amino acids. In DNA, the CDR3 is TGCGCCAGCAGTGAGGAATGGGGCGGTAATGAGCAGTTCTTC. Protein product: CASSEEWGGNEQFF.